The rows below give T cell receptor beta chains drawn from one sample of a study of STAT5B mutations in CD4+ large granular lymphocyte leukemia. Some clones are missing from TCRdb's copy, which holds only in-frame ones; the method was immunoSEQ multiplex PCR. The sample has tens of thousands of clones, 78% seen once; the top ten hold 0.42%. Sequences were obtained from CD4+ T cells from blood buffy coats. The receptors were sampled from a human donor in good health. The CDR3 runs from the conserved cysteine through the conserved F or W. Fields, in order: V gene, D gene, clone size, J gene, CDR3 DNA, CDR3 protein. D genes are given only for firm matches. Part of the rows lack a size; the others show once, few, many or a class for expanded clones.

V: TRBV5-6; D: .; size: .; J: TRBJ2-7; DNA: TGTGCCAGCAGCTTGTCGGGTTTCTCCTACGAGCAGTACTTC; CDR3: CASSLSGFSYEQYF
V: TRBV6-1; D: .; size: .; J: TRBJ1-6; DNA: TGTGCCAGCAGTGAAGTGTGGGGGCGAGATTCACCCCTCCACTTT; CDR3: CASSEVWGRDSPLHF
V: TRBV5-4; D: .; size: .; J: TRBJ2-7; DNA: TGTGCCAGCAGCTCCAGGACCGAAGGACACCTCTACGAGCAGTACTTC; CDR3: CASSSRTEGHLYEQYF
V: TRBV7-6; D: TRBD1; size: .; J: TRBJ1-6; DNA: TGTGCCAGCAGCCTCGCACAGGGGGCACGTTCACCCCTCCACTTT; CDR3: CASSLAQGARSPLHF
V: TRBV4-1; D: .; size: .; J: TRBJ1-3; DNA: TGCGCCAGCAGCCAAGTAGAGATCTCTGGAAACACCATATATTTT; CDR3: CASSQVEISGNTIYF
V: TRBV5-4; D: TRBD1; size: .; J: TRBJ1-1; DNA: TGTGCCAGCAGCGCGGGCCGCCAGGGGTACAGGGGCGACACTGAAGCTTTCTTT; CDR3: CASSAGRQGYRGDTEAFF
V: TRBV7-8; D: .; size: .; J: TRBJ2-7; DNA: TGTGCCAGCAGTCCCGGGAGAGGGGAGACCTACGAGCAGTACTTC; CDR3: CASSPGRGETYEQYF
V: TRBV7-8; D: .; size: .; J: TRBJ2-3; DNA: TGTGCCAGCAGCCCCCCGCGGCACACAGATACGCAGTATTTT; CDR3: CASSPPRHTDTQYF
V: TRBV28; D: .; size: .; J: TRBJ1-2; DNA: TGTGCCAGCAGGGGGCCTAACTATGGCTACACCTTC; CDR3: CASRGPNYGYTF
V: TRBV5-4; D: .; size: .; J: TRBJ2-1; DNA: TGTGCCAGCAGCTGGAAGGGGGGGAACAATGAGCAGTTCTTC; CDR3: CASSWKGGNNEQFF
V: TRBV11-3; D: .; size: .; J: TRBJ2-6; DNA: TGTGCCAGCAGCTCCGGATCTGGGGCCAACGTCCTGACTTTC; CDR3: CASSSGSGANVLTF
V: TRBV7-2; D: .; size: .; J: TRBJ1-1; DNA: TGTGCCAGCCAGGGCAGGGCGGGTACTGAAGCTTTCTTT; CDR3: CASQGRAGTEAFF
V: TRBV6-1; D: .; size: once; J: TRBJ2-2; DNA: TGTGCCAGCAAGGCATCCCCGAACACCGGGGAGCTGTTTTTT; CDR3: CASKASPNTGELFF
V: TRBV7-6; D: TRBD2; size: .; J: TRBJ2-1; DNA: TGTGCCAGCAGCATGACTAGCGGGAGTAGGAGTGAGCAGTTCTTC; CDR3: CASSMTSGSRSEQFF
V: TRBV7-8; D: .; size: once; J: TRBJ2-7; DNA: TGTGCCAGCAGCTTAAGTCTCGGGAGCTCCTACGAGCAGTACTTC; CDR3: CASSLSLGSSYEQYF
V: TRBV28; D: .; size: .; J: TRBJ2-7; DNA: TGTGCCAGCATAGGCCGGGGGAGGGGGGAGCAGTACTTC; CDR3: CASIGRGRGEQYF
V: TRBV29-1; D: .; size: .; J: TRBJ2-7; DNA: TGCAGCGTTGTTAGAGGGACAATCAGCTCCTACGAGCAGTACTTC; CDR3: CSVVRGTISSYEQYF
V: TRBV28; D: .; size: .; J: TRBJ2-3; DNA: TGTGCCACCCGGACAGCCGCAGATACGCAGTATTTT; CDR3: CATRTAADTQYF
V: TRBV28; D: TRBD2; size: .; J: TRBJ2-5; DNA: TGTGCCAGCAGCTCTCAGCGGGAGTGGAAAGAGACCCAGTACTTC; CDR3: CASSSQREWKETQYF
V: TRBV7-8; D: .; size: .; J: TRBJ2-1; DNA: TGTGCCAGCAGCTTAGCGAATTACAATGAGCAGTTCTTC; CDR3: CASSLANYNEQFF
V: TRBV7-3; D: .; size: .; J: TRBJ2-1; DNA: TGTGCCAGCAGCTCCCGGGGTACGTCGGATGAGCAGTTCTTC; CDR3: CASSSRGTSDEQFF
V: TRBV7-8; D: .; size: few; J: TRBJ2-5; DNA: TGTGCCAGCAGCTTATCCCCCCCGACCCTAAAGGGAGGGACCCAGTACTTC; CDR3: CASSLSPPTLKGGTQYF
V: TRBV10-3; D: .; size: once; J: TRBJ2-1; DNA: TGTGCCATCAGTGGGGGGACCGGCCACAATGAGCAGTTCTTC; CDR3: CAISGGTGHNEQFF
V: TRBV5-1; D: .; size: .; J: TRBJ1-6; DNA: TGCGCCAGCAGCTTGGACACCGCTGGGAATTCACCCCTCCACTTT; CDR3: CASSLDTAGNSPLHF
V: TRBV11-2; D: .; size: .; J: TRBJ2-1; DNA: TGTGCCAGCACCTCAGGGCACAGGTCCTACAATGAGCAGTTCTTC; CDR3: CASTSGHRSYNEQFF
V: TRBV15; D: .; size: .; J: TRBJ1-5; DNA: TGTGCCACCAGCACGGGTTATAGCAATCAGCCCCAGCATTTT; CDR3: CATSTGYSNQPQHF
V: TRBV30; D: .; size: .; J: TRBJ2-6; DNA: TGTGCCTGGAGTGTATATAGTACAGCTGGGGCCAACGTCCTGACTTTC; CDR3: CAWSVYSTAGANVLTF
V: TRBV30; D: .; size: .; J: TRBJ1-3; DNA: TGTGCCTGGAGTATGGGGAATCCCCTCTCTGGAAACACCATATATTTT; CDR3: CAWSMGNPLSGNTIYF
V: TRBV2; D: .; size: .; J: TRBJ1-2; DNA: TGTGCCAGCAGTGAAGCGGCAGTAGATGGCTACACCTTC; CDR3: CASSEAAVDGYTF
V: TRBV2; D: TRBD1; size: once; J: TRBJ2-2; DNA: TGTGCCAGCACCGCGGACAGGGTGGGCGGGGAGCTGTTTTTT; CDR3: CASTADRVGGELFF
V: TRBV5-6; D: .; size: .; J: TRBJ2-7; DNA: TGTGCCAGCAGCTTGGGGCCGGCCTACGAGCAGTACTTC; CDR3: CASSLGPAYEQYF
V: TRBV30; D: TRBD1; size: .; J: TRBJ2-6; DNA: TGTGCCTGCCACCGGGACAGGGGGCGGTCTGGGGCCAACGTCCTGACTTTC; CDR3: CACHRDRGRSGANVLTF
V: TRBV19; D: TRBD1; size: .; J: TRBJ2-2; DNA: TGTGCCAGTAGAGGACAGGGGGGAATCGGGGAGCTGTTTTTT; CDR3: CASRGQGGIGELFF
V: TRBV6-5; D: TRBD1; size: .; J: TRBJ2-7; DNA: TGTGCCAGCAGTTATAGGGACAGGGGCCCCTACGAGCAGTACTTC; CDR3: CASSYRDRGPYEQYF
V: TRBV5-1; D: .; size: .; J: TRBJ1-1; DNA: TGCGCCAGCAGCTTGGTCTCGGGGGCTGGGACTGAAGCTTTCTTT; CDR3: CASSLVSGAGTEAFF